One sample yielded the 25 T cell receptor beta chains listed below, sequenced in a study of blood T cell repertoires in COVID-19. TCRdb's copy holds only in-frame clones and misses some; the assay was immunoSEQ multiplex PCR. The table has 200,000 to 250,000 clones, roughly 88% seen once. The sequencing input was PBMCs or T cells enriched from blood (not recorded which). The source of these receptors is a woman aged 25-40 years who had been exposed to COVID-19.

The chain recombines TRBV2 with TRBJ1-1; maybe TRBD1 (5 bases). The germline V gene has CDR1 SNHLY and CDR2 FYNNEI. The CDR3 consists of 14 residues. V lost 2 bases and J 5 bases, leaving 12 bases between the germline ends. The DNA of the CDR3 is TGTGCCAGCAGTGAACTGTCAGGGTATACTGAAGCTTTCTTT. It specifies CASSELSGYTEAFF.

The gene calls are TRBV28 and TRBJ2-7; 8 bases agree with TRBD2. After removal of 4 bases from V and 3 bases from J, the junction contained 5 bases not matched to a gene. The germline V gene has CDR1 MDHEN and CDR2 SYDVKM. The CDR3 consists of 14 residues. The CDR3 region is CASSWSSGNYEQYF. DNA for the CDR3: TGTGCCAGCAGTTGGAGTAGCGGGAACTACGAGCAGTACTTC.

This chain joins TRBV9 and TRBJ2-5; no clear D. The V end lost 0 bases, the J end lost 1 base, and 7 bases lay between the germline ends. Germline-derived CDR1 and CDR2 are SGDLS and YYNGEE. The CDR3 runs to 14 residues. CDR3 sequence: CASSVAPLQETQYF. CDR3 bases: TGTGCCAGCAGCGTAGCTCCCCTCCAAGAGACCCAGTACTTC.

The CDR3 reads CASSLLTGAPRNTEAFF. The CDR3, as DNA: TGTGCCAGCAGCTTGTTAACAGGGGCCCCCCGGAACACTGAAGCTTTCTTT. The chain has TRBV5-6 and TRBJ1-1, with TRBD1 matching 7 bases. The V and J ends lost 1 base and 1 base, in that order; junction bases with no gene match: 10. The CDR3 consists of 17 residues. Germline V gene data show CDR1 as SGHDT and CDR2 as YYEEEE.

The V and J genes are TRBV4-1 and TRBJ2-1; D is unresolved. The CDR3 contains 15 residues. Germline lookup yields CDR1 MGHRA and CDR2 YSYEKL. V dropped 2 bases and J dropped 6 bases, with 14 bases sitting between them. This CDR3 reads CASSQNYPLGNEQFF. As DNA, the CDR3 is TGCGCCAGCAGCCAAAACTACCCCTTAGGCAATGAGCAGTTCTTC.

The chain uses TRBV6-2 or TRBV6-3 and TRBJ1-5; 9 bases are a match to TRBD1. V shed 6 bases, J shed 6 bases, and the junction held 9 bases outside the gene matches. The CDR3 covers 15 residues. Germline V gene data show CDR1 as MNHEY and CDR2 as SVGEGT. The CDR3 loop is CASSPGTGFSQPQHF. The CDR3 DNA reads TGTGCCAGCAGCCCCGGGACAGGGTTTAGTCAGCCCCAGCATTTT.

The chain is built from TRBV5-1 and TRBJ2-7; 16 bases map to TRBD2. Germline assignment: CDR1 SGHRS and CDR2 YFSETQ. The V and J ends lost 4 bases and 5 bases, in that order; junction bases with no gene match: 15. The CDR3 has 19 amino acids. CDR3 nucleotide sequence: TGCGCCAGCAGCAACACCGGGACTAGCGGGAGGGCCCTCGGCGACGAGCAGTACTTC. Translating gives CASSNTGTSGRALGDEQYF.

Only one count was recorded for this clone. V is TRBV6-5 and J is TRBJ1-2, with D possibly matching TRBD1 (6 bases). The CDR3 runs 15 residues. Germline assignment: CDR1 MNHEY and CDR2 SVGAGI. Trimming took off 7 bases at V and 0 bases at J, with 15 bases between the two ends. The CDR3 sequence: CASTITGPPNYGYTF. DNA of the CDR3: TGTGCCAGCACCATTACAGGGCCCCCTAACTATGGCTACACCTTC.

This chain connects TRBV19 to TRBJ2-7; D is uncertain. Germline CDR1 reads LNHDA; CDR2 reads SQIVND (reference sequence). V was shortened by 2 bases and J by 1 base, with 6 bases between the two germline ends. The CDR3 totals 13 residues. CDR3 sequence: CASSINPSYEQYF. Written as DNA, the CDR3 is TGTGCCAGTAGTATAAATCCGTCCTACGAGCAGTACTTC.

The chain is built from TRBV6-5 and TRBJ2-7, with 12 nucleotides matching TRBD2. Germline CDR1 is MNHEY and CDR2 is SVGAGI. V trimming: 6 bases; J trimming: 4 bases; junction bases outside the gene matches: 7. The length of the CDR3 is 15 residues. CDR3 sequence reads: CASSSMTSGSYEQYF. The CDR3 DNA reads as TGTGCCAGCAGCTCTATGACTAGCGGGAGTTACGAGCAGTACTTC.

The chain recombines TRBV19 with TRBJ2-1, with TRBD2 as a possible D gene (5 bases). Germline-derived CDR1 and CDR2 are LNHDA and SQIVND (reference sequence). V was pared by 4 bases and J by 15 bases, with 22 bases between. The CDR3 is 14 amino acids. The CDR3, as DNA: TGTGCCAGTAGTACACGATTGGGAGCCCTGGAGTGGTTCTTC. It translates to CASSTRLGALEWFF.

The chain uses TRBV28 and TRBJ1-1, with D perhaps TRBD1 (5 bases). This CDR3 contains 11 residues. V lost 2 bases and J lost 10, with 8 bases in between. Germline CDR1 MDHEN, CDR2 SYDVKM. The CDR3 region has the DNA TGTGCCAGCAGTTTACAGGGAGGAGCTTTCTTT. This encodes CASSLQGGAFF.

This clone was seen just once. The rearrangement uses TRBV7-9 and TRBJ2-7, with a possible D match to TRBD1 (5 bases). The germline V and J ends were trimmed by 1 base and 5 bases, with 15 bases remaining between them. The germline V gene encodes CDR1 SEHNR and CDR2 FQNEAQ (reference sequence). The CDR3 consists of 15 residues. CDR3 sequence (DNA): TGTGCCAGCAGCTTAGGTTTGGCAGGGTTAGACGAGCAGTACTTC. Translating it yields CASSLGLAGLDEQYF.

This rearrangement joins TRBV24-1 to TRBJ2-2; D remains ambiguous. The CDR3 consists of 14 residues. Trimming shortened V by 5 bases and J by 1 base, and 7 bases separated the two germline ends. Germline-derived CDR1 and CDR2 are KGHDR and SFDVKD. CDR3 amino acids: CATSGRRNTGELFF. The CDR3 nucleotides are TGTGCCACCAGTGGGCGGAGGAACACCGGGGAGCTGTTTTTT.

V usage is TRBV9 and J usage is TRBJ2-3; 7 nucleotides align to TRBD2. J was trimmed by 4 bases and V by 1 base; bases with no gene match: 6. This CDR3 is built from 15 residues. Germline V gene lookup returns CDR1 SGDLS and CDR2 YYNGEE. The CDR3 region is CASSVFREGADTQYF. As DNA, the CDR3 is TGTGCCAGCAGCGTATTTAGGGAGGGAGCAGATACGCAGTATTTT.

The CDR3: CATSGRTGGGYGYTF. The CDR3 region has the DNA TGTGCCACCAGTGGCAGGACAGGGGGCGGCTATGGCTACACCTTC. The J gene is TRBJ1-2, the V gene TRBV24-1, with 11 nucleotides matching TRBD1. Germline V gives CDR1 KGHDR, CDR2 SFDVKD. The CDR3 loop spans 15 amino acids. The V segment lost 5 bases and the J segment 4 bases; nucleotides outside the gene matches: 5.

This clone was seen once. The V call is TRBV6-5, the J call TRBJ1-5, with unresolved D. This CDR3 has 13 amino acids. Germline CDR1 is MNHEY and CDR2 is SVGAGI. Trimming stripped 7 bases from V and 7 bases from J, with 14 bases between. CDR3 coding DNA: TGTGCCAGCACTTTCCCGAGCGGGCAGCCCCAGCATTTT. Translation gives CASTFPSGQPQHF.

The chain uses TRBV19 and TRBJ2-2, with a tentative D call TRBD2 (6 bases). Germline CDR1 and CDR2: LNHDA and SQIVND (reference sequence). Trimming took 10 bases from V and 4 from J, leaving 25 bases between them. The CDR3 length is 17 residues. Written as DNA, the CDR3 is TGTGCCACTTCGTCCGGGACTCCCTCACGGGCCACCGGGGAGCTGTTTTTT. Amino acids: CATSSGTPSRATGELFF. The variable domain in full, with the rest retrieved from reference TRBV19 and TRBJ2-2, is DGGITQSPKYLFRKEGQNVTLSCEQNLNHDAMYWYRQDPGQGLRLIYYSQIVNDFQKGDIAEGYSVSREKKESFPLTVTSAQKNPTAFYLCATSSGTPSRATGELFFGEGSRLTVL.

This clone was detected once. The rearrangement links TRBV19 to TRBJ2-3; D might be TRBD2 (5 bases). This CDR3 has 17 residues. CDR1 is LNHDA, CDR2 SQIVND, per germline (reference sequence). Between the trimmed V and J ends, which lost 1 base and 3 bases, there was a span of 17 bases. CDR3 residues: CASSIAGWGSRTDTQYF. The CDR3 DNA is TGTGCCAGTAGTATAGCGGGGTGGGGTTCGAGGACAGATACGCAGTATTTT.

V and J are TRBV19 and TRBJ1-5, with a tentative D call TRBD1 (5 bases). The CDR3 loop spans 14 amino acids. In germline, CDR1 is LNHDA, CDR2 SQIVND (reference sequence). V was trimmed by 6 bases and J by 4 bases, leaving 13 bases between them. The CDR3 nucleotides are TGTGCCAGTAGAGGAGGGGCAGGGAATCAGCCCCAGCATTTT. It yields the protein CASRGGAGNQPQHF.

The count of this clone is one. The genes are TRBV10-3 and TRBJ2-3, with TRBD2 matching over 7 bases. Per the germline V gene, CDR1 is ENHRY and CDR2 is SYGVKD. This CDR3 spans 17 amino acids. V shed 6 bases, J shed 2 bases, and the junction held 14 bases outside the gene matches. The DNA of the CDR3 is TGTGCCATCAGCCCAATGGGGGGGGACTCTCTCACAGATACGCAGTATTTT. The encoded protein is CAISPMGGDSLTDTQYF.

The genes are TRBV5-1 and TRBJ2-5, with 11 bases that match TRBD2. The CDR3 consists of 17 residues. V trimming: 1 base; J trimming: 6 bases; junction bases outside the gene matches: 11. Per the germline V gene, CDR1 is SGHRS and CDR2 is YFSETQ. The CDR3 nucleotides read TGCGCCAGCAGCTTGTTGGCTAGCGGGAGGATGGGAAAGACCCAGTACTTC. It codes for CASSLLASGRMGKTQYF.

This chain uses TRBV9 with TRBJ2-2, with D possibly being TRBD2 (6 bases). The CDR3 runs to 15 residues. Trimming left V 2 bases short and J 2 bases short, with 10 bases between. Germline V CDR1 and CDR2: SGDLS, YYNGEE. The CDR3 sequence: CASSVGGENTGELFF. The CDR3 DNA reads as TGTGCCAGCAGCGTTGGCGGGGAAAACACCGGGGAGCTGTTTTTT.

V gene TRBV5-5 combines with J gene TRBJ1-3; D is ambiguous. The CDR3 has 16 amino acids. V was cut by 2 bases and J by 0 bases, with 12 bases left in between. Per germline, CDR1 SGHKS and CDR2 YYEKEE (reference sequence). The CDR3 reads CASSFITALSGNTIYF. In DNA form, the CDR3 reads TGTGCCAGCAGCTTTATCACAGCCCTCTCTGGAAACACCATATATTTT.

The chain recombines TRBV2 with TRBJ1-1, with D possibly TRBD1 on 5 matching bases. The CDR3 is 14 amino acids. V lost 0 bases and J lost 6, with 11 bases in between. Germline CDR1 and CDR2: SNHLY and FYNNEI. The CDR3 nucleotides read TGTGCCAGCAGTGAAGCTCAGGGTCACGCTGAAGCTTTCTTT. This sequence encodes CASSEAQGHAEAFF.